Listed below are T cell receptor beta chains from one sample, sequenced in a study of T cells in Graves' hyperthyroidism and ophthalmopathy. MiXCR, applied by TCRdb to the multiplex PCR reads, yields one record per CDR3 protein. This sample carries around 300,000 distinct CDR3 sequences, 10% to 15% of them seen once, and the ten largest clones take 6.5% to 10%. The specimen was blood. All receptors come from a woman in her thirties with Graves' hyperthyroidism that later progressed to Graves' ophthalmopathy. Both conserved end residues are part of each CDR3. A D gene is named only where the DNA matches it firmly. Clone size, where shown, is once, few, many, or a class for clones that have expanded.

>TRBV30|many|TRBJ1-5|TRBD1
TGTGCCTGGGGGGACAGGTCTAGTCAGCCCCAGCATTTT
CAWGDRSSQPQHF
>TRBV24-1|many|TRBJ2-1|TRBD2
TGTGCCACCAGTGAGTCCGGGACTAGCGGCGCCCGGAGTGAGCAGTTCTTC
CATSESGTSGARSEQFF
>TRBV20-1|.|TRBJ2-7|.
TGCAGTGCCTCAAGGTCCGGGGGCGAGGGTGGCTACGAGCAGTACTTC
CSASRSGGEGGYEQYF
>TRBV2|many|TRBJ1-5|TRBD1
TGTGCCAGCAGTCCTGGGACAGGTAATAATCAGCCCCAGCATTTT
CASSPGTGNNQPQHF
>TRBV19|.|TRBJ2-7|.
TGTGCCAGTAGCCCACCCATTGGAGGGGCAGAGCAGTACTTC
CASSPPIGGAEQYF
>TRBV6-1|many|TRBJ1-2|.
TGTGCCAGCAGTCAAACAGGGAACTATGGCTACACCTTC
CASSQTGNYGYTF
>TRBV5-1|many|TRBJ2-3|.
TGCGCCAGCAGGGCCTCCGTCAGGATTGGGACAGATACGCAGTATTTT
CASRASVRIGTDTQYF
>TRBV7-9|many|TRBJ2-7|TRBD2
TGTGCCAGCAGCCGGGACTATCAGCAGTACTTC
CASSRDYQQYF
>TRBV11-2|many|TRBJ2-7|.
TGTGCCAGCAGCCCCGACAGGACACTTGGCGAGCAGTACTTC
CASSPDRTLGEQYF
>TRBV18|many|TRBJ2-3|.
TGTGCCAGCTCGCCCGGCCTGGCGACAGATACGCAGTATTTT
CASSPGLATDTQYF
>TRBV14|few|TRBJ1-1|.
TGTGCCAGCAGCCAAAGCGCTAGCACTGAAGCTTTCTTT
CASSQSASTEAFF
>TRBV6-2/TRBV6-3|many|TRBJ2-4|TRBD2
TGTGCCAGCAGACGAACTCCTCCAGGGAGGGAAGAAAACATTCAGTACTTC
CASRRTPPGREENIQYF
>TRBV6-1|many|TRBJ2-1|.
TGTGCCAGCTGGAATGGGGGAGTTGTATTCAATGAGCAGTTCTTC
CASWNGGVVFNEQFF
>TRBV28|many|TRBJ2-3|.
TGTGCCAGCAGAATCTCAGGGGCCCCTCTTCCTATCACAGATACGCAGTATTTT
CASRISGAPLPITDTQYF
>TRBV7-6|many|TRBJ2-3|.
TGTGCCAGCAGCTTAGCGCTTCGGGGCCCAGATACGCAGTATTTT
CASSLALRGPDTQYF
>TRBV6-1|many|TRBJ1-1|TRBD1
TGTGCCAGCAGGACAGGGGTATTGGGCACTGAAGCTTTCTTT
CASRTGVLGTEAFF
>TRBV29-1|many|TRBJ1-2|.
TGCAGCGTGGGGACCGCATCCTTCTATGGCTACACCTTC
CSVGTASFYGYTF
>TRBV10-3|many|TRBJ2-2|.
TGTGCCATCAGTGGCACCGGGGAGCTGTTTTTT
CAISGTGELFF
>TRBV7-2|many|TRBJ2-7|TRBD1
TGTGCCAGCAGCTTAGTCCCAGGGGGAAGTGAGCAGTACTTC
CASSLVPGGSEQYF
>TRBV12-3/TRBV12-4|few|TRBJ2-7|.
TGTGCCAGCAGTGTAGTGTTGAGCTCCTACGGGCAGTACTTC
CASSVVLSSYGQYF
>TRBV11-2|many|TRBJ1-4|.
TGTGCCAGCAGCTTATATCCCGCTGGGGAAAAACTGTTTTTT
CASSLYPAGEKLFF
>TRBV2|few|TRBJ2-5|TRBD1
TGTGCCAGCTGGGATACGGACAGGGGGCGGGAGACCCAGTACTTC
CASWDTDRGRETQYF
>TRBV6-2/TRBV6-3|few|TRBJ1-2|.
TGTGCCAGCAGCTCCCTGGCTGGCTACACCTTC
CASSSLAGYTF
>TRBV6-1|many|TRBJ2-3|.
TGTGCCAGCAGTTCCGACAGACTCACAGATACGCAGTATTTT
CASSSDRLTDTQYF
>TRBV11-2|.|TRBJ2-1|TRBD2
TGTGCCAGCAGCTTAGAACTAGCGGGAGGGCCGCGGCCTGAGCAGTTCTTC
CASSLELAGGPRPEQFF
>TRBV28|.|TRBJ2-7|.
TGTGCCAGCCAGGGACTGTCGTACTACGAGCAGTACTTC
CASQGLSYYEQYF